A selection of T cell receptor beta chains follows, all from one sample in a study of blood T cell repertoires in COVID-19. Using immunoSEQ multiplex PCR, the repertoire was profiled, and TCRdb retains in-frame clones only, with some absent. The data contain over 90,000 clones, roughly 92% of them singletons. The sequenced sample consisted of peripheral blood. These receptors all come from a woman aged 45-60 years with COVID-19, enrolled during active disease. CDR3s include the opening cysteine and the closing phenylalanine or tryptophan. A D gene is named only where the DNA matches it firmly. For some rows the clone size is stated as once, few or many, or as a class when expanded; others skip it.

V: TRBV2; J: TRBJ2-3; D: TRBD2; size: once; CDR3: CGTGTSPSDTQYF; DNA: TGTGGAACCGGGACTAGCCCTTCAGATACGCAGTATTTT
V: TRBV6-4; J: TRBJ1-1; D: TRBD1; size: once; CDR3: CASRSQGSNTEAFF; DNA: TGTGCCAGCAGATCACAGGGGAGTAACACTGAAGCTTTCTTT
V: TRBV3-1/TRBV3-2; J: TRBJ2-6; D: TRBD2; size: -; CDR3: CASSHERGKAGANVLTF; DNA: TGTGCCAGCAGCCACGAGCGGGGGAAAGCTGGGGCCAACGTCCTGACTTTC
V: TRBV18; J: TRBJ1-3; D: -; size: -; CDR3: CASSVGSGNTIYF; DNA: TGTGCCAGCTCAGTCGGCTCTGGAAACACCATATATTTT
V: TRBV29-1; J: TRBJ1-2; D: -; size: -; CDR3: CSVGLEGYTF; DNA: TGCAGCGTGGGCCTCGAGGGCTACACCTTC
V: TRBV27; J: TRBJ2-2; D: -; size: -; CDR3: CASRLTAGGELFF; DNA: TGTGCCAGCAGACTCACGGCGGGCGGGGAGCTGTTTTTT
V: TRBV28; J: TRBJ1-4; D: TRBD1; size: -; CDR3: CASGTGENEKLFF; DNA: TGTGCCTCCGGGACAGGGGAGAATGAAAAACTGTTTTTT
V: TRBV19; J: TRBJ1-4; D: TRBD1; size: -; CDR3: CASTRQDRGREKLFF; DNA: TGTGCCAGTACCCGTCAGGACAGGGGACGTGAAAAACTGTTTTTT
V: TRBV18; J: TRBJ1-1; D: -; size: -; CDR3: CASSPPPGAFF; DNA: TGTGCCAGCTCACCTCCCCCCGGGGCTTTCTTT
V: TRBV6-5; J: TRBJ1-4; D: -; size: -; CDR3: CASSTSPGNEKLFF; DNA: TGTGCCAGCAGCACCTCACCGGGAAATGAAAAACTGTTTTTT
V: TRBV10-3; J: TRBJ2-7; D: TRBD2; size: once; CDR3: CAISSIRGEGEQYF; DNA: TGTGCCATCAGCTCGATTCGGGGGGAAGGAGAGCAGTACTTC
V: TRBV19; J: TRBJ1-2; D: TRBD1; size: -; CDR3: CASSAQQGDYGYTF; DNA: TGTGCCAGTAGTGCCCAACAGGGGGACTATGGCTACACCTTC
V: TRBV10-3; J: TRBJ1-2; D: -; size: -; CDR3: CAISAGQTLWYGYTF; DNA: TGTGCCATCAGCGCCGGACAGACCCTTTGGTATGGCTACACCTTC
V: TRBV19; J: TRBJ1-5; D: -; size: -; CDR3: CASTQITDYSNQPQHF; DNA: TGTGCCAGTACCCAGATCACCGATTATAGCAATCAGCCCCAGCATTTT
V: TRBV7-5; J: TRBJ1-1; D: -; size: -; CDR3: CARSLAHLSRGVTEAFF; DNA: TGTGCCAGAAGCTTAGCACATTTAAGCAGGGGGGTGACTGAAGCTTTCTTT
V: TRBV5-1; J: TRBJ2-2; D: TRBD1; size: once; CDR3: CASSVDRGFSDTGELFF; DNA: TGCGCCAGCAGCGTGGACAGGGGTTTTTCTGACACCGGGGAGCTGTTTTTT
V: TRBV5-1; J: TRBJ1-1; D: TRBD1; size: -; CDR3: CASSFGQGEAFF; DNA: TGCGCCAGCAGCTTCGGACAGGGAGAAGCTTTCTTT
V: TRBV3-1/TRBV3-2; J: TRBJ2-2; D: -; size: -; CDR3: CASSQDSRPYSNTGELFF; DNA: TGTGCCAGCAGCCAAGATTCTAGGCCCTACTCGAACACCGGGGAGCTGTTTTTT
V: TRBV5-1; J: TRBJ2-1; D: TRBD2; size: -; CDR3: CASSFSAGSYNEQFF; DNA: TGCGCCAGCAGCTTTTCAGCGGGGAGCTACAATGAGCAGTTCTTC
V: TRBV7-9; J: TRBJ2-1; D: TRBD2; size: -; CDR3: CASSPSLGLAGAEQFF; DNA: TGTGCCAGCAGCCCGTCACTCGGACTAGCGGGGGCGGAGCAGTTCTTC
V: TRBV19; J: TRBJ1-5; D: TRBD1; size: -; CDR3: CASRITGGPYSNQPQHF; DNA: TGTGCCAGCCGTATAACAGGGGGCCCCTATAGCAATCAGCCCCAGCATTTT
V: TRBV6-2/TRBV6-3; J: TRBJ2-1; D: -; size: -; CDR3: CASTPTDRITRNEQFF; DNA: TGTGCCAGCACCCCAACCGACAGGATCACCCGCAATGAGCAGTTCTTC
V: TRBV7-2; J: TRBJ1-2; D: -; size: -; CDR3: CASSLVAREDGYTF; DNA: TGTGCCAGCAGCTTAGTTGCCCGGGAGGATGGCTACACCTTC
V: TRBV25-1; J: TRBJ1-1; D: TRBD1; size: -; CDR3: CASSTGAEAFF; DNA: TGTGCCAGCAGTACAGGGGCTGAAGCTTTCTTT
V: TRBV12-5; J: TRBJ2-1; D: -; size: -; CDR3: CASGQREVSILNEQFF; DNA: TGTGCTAGTGGCCAGAGGGAAGTCTCCATCCTCAATGAGCAGTTCTTC
V: TRBV7-2; J: TRBJ2-3; D: TRBD2; size: -; CDR3: CASRPSGGSRTDTQYF; DNA: TGTGCCAGCAGGCCTAGCGGGGGGTCCCGCACAGATACGCAGTATTTT
V: TRBV2; J: TRBJ1-2; D: TRBD1; size: -; CDR3: CASDRDRDSYNYGYTF; DNA: TGTGCCAGTGACAGGGACAGGGACTCCTATAACTATGGCTACACCTTC
V: TRBV27; J: TRBJ2-4; D: -; size: -; CDR3: CASSLTGKNIQYF; DNA: TGTGCCAGCAGTTTAACTGGCAAAAACATTCAGTACTTC
V: TRBV3-1/TRBV3-2; J: TRBJ1-5; D: -; size: once; CDR3: CASSQDGQGNNQPQHF; DNA: TGTGCCAGCAGCCAAGATGGCCAGGGGAACAATCAGCCCCAGCATTTT
V: TRBV10-2; J: TRBJ1-1; D: -; size: -; CDR3: CASNVGGGAGTEAFF; DNA: TGCGCCAGCAACGTGGGTGGGGGCGCGGGCACTGAAGCTTTCTTT
V: TRBV7-9; J: TRBJ2-4; D: -; size: -; CDR3: CASSLVRGPKNIQYF; DNA: TGTGCCAGCAGCTTAGTGCGGGGCCCGAAAAACATTCAGTACTTC
V: TRBV5-6; J: TRBJ1-2; D: -; size: once; CDR3: CASSLANGVNYGYTF; DNA: TGTGCCAGCAGCTTGGCCAACGGGGTGAACTATGGCTACACCTTC
V: TRBV7-6; J: TRBJ1-3; D: -; size: -; CDR3: CASTQGGSGNTIYF; DNA: TGTGCCAGCACCCAAGGGGGCTCTGGAAACACCATATATTTT
V: TRBV28; J: TRBJ2-2; D: TRBD2; size: -; CDR3: CASSRRLAGGRTGELFF; DNA: TGTGCCAGCAGCCGGAGACTAGCGGGGGGGCGCACCGGGGAGCTGTTTTTT